This T cell receptor beta chain was obtained from a study of human thymus T cells. The repertoire was sequenced with immunoSEQ multiplex PCR; TCRdb's copy has only in-frame clones and lacks some. The profile shows roughly 54,000 clones, 94% of them singletons. Germline-derived CDR1 and CDR2 are WNHNN and SYGVQD (reference sequence). There are 19 residues in the CDR3. An approximately 0.45-1 mL peripheral blood aliquot was taken intraoperatively from four of eight donors. The specimen sequenced was blood. This TCR was sampled from a boy under three years old with a congenital heart defect but otherwise immunologically healthy. V and J are TRBV10-1 and TRBJ2-5; 10 bases map to TRBD2. Gene TRBJ2-7 matches the end of the DNA better, so the J call may be wrong. The CDR3 sequence is CASSESVVAGGCFKYEQYF. In nucleotides, the CDR3 is TGCGCCAGCAGTGAGTCCGTCGTAGCGGGAGGTTGTTTTAAGTACGAGCAGTACTTC.